Below are 30 T cell receptor beta chains sequenced from a single sample in a study of beta chain features in type 1 diabetes. Study observations and caveats: Within each of all four CD4+ subsets, Type 1 diabetes patients had TCRB CDR3s that were moderately but significantly shorter.

Expressed TCRB transcripts were sequenced, since all the RNA that had been isolated was reverse transcribed. Data came from immunoSEQ multiplex PCR; TCRdb stores just in-frame clones and leaves some out. The sample comprises about 660,000 clones, over 12% of which are singletons, and nearly 0.04% rests with the top ten. Their cognate antigens are unknown. Source material: naive CD4+ T cells from blood. These receptors all come from a man between 18 and 29 years old with type 1 diabetes.

J is TRBJ1-5 and V is TRBV7-2; TRBD1 aligns across 9 bases. With V trimmed by 1 base and J by 4 bases, 2 bases remained unmatched. Germline lookup yields CDR1 SGHTA and CDR2 FQGNSA. The CDR3 has 15 amino acids. In DNA form, the CDR3 reads TGTGCCAGCAGCTTAGGAGGACAGGGGAATCAGCCCCAGCATTTT. It specifies CASSLGGQGNQPQHF. Combining the CDR3 with reference TRBV7-2 and TRBJ1-5 gives the whole variable domain GAGVSQSPSNKVTEKGKDVELRCDPISGHTALYWYRQSLGQGLEFLIYFQGNSAPDKSGLPSDRFSAERTGGSVSTLTIQRTQQEDSAVYLCASSLGGQGNQPQHFGDGTRLSIL.

Remarks on this clone: This CDR3 is also generated by other DNA sequences in the sample. The genes are TRBV2 and TRBJ1-5; D uncertain. CDR3 size: 13 residues. V was cut by 4 bases and J by 2 bases, with 6 bases left in between. CDR1 is SNHLY, CDR2 FYNNEI, per germline. The CDR3 coding sequence is TGTGCCAGCAGTGTCTCAGGCAATCAGCCCCAGCATTTT. Amino acid sequence: CASSVSGNQPQHF.

This sequence joins TRBV11-2 and TRBJ1-2, with a possible D match to TRBD1 (5 bases). In germline, CDR1 is SGHAT, CDR2 FQNNGV. V lost 3 bases and J 2 bases, leaving 13 bases between the germline ends. The CDR3 totals 15 residues. CDR3 nucleotide sequence: TGTGCCAGCAGCTTTTCTACAGGATCCAACTATGGCTACACCTTC. It codes for CASSFSTGSNYGYTF.

The V call is TRBV5-6, the J call TRBJ1-1, with 7 bases lining up with TRBD1. V was pared by 4 bases and J by 3 bases, with 6 bases of the junction left unmatched. This CDR3 region has 14 residues. Germline V gives CDR1 SGHDT, CDR2 YYEEEE. The CDR3 DNA sequence: TGTGCCAGCAGCCCTGGACAGGCGTACACTGAAGCTTTCTTT. Amino acids: CASSPGQAYTEAFF.

This clone was detected a few times. J is TRBJ2-3 and V is TRBV18; TRBD1 aligns across 7 bases. V was pared by 3 bases and J by 0 bases, with 9 bases of the junction left unmatched. Germline loops: CDR1 KGHSH, CDR2 LQKENI. There are 17 residues in the CDR3. This CDR3 is CASSPAPRGISTDTQYF. The CDR3 DNA reads as TGTGCCAGCTCACCTGCCCCCAGGGGGATTAGCACAGATACGCAGTATTTT. Filled out from reference TRBV18 and TRBJ2-3, the complete variable domain reads NAGVMQNPRHLVRRRGQEARLRCSPMKGHSHVYWYRQLPEEGLKFMVYLQKENIIDESGMPKERFSAEFPKEGPSILRIQQVVRGDSAAYFCASSPAPRGISTDTQYFGPGTRLTVL.

V gene TRBV19 combines with J gene TRBJ2-2, with D hard to call. The CDR3 runs 14 residues. Trimming shortened V by 5 bases and J by 6 bases, and 13 bases separated the two germline ends. The germline CDR1 and CDR2 sequences are LNHDA and SQIVND (reference sequence). In DNA, the CDR3 is TGTGCCAGTAGTCGATTAACGCCAGCCGGGGAGCTGTTTTTT. Translation gives CASSRLTPAGELFF.

This clone has only a few counts. The CDR3 nucleotides read TGTGCCAGCAGTTACAGGGTCAGAAGGGAAACATCCCTCCACTTT. Amino acid sequence: CASSYRVRRETSLHF. The V and J genes are TRBV6-5 and TRBJ1-6, with D uncertain. CDR1 and CDR2 from the germline V gene are MNHEY and SVGAGI. V was cut by 2 bases and J by 14 bases, with 19 bases left in between. CDR3 length: 15 residues.

The chain carries TRBV9 and TRBJ1-1; unclear D gene. There are 13 residues in the CDR3. The V and J ends lost 4 bases and 3 bases respectively, with 10 bases between them. CDR1 and CDR2 from the germline V gene are SGDLS and YYNGEE. CDR3 protein: CASSLRRDTEAFF. In nucleotides, the CDR3 is TGTGCCAGCAGCCTCCGTAGGGACACTGAAGCTTTCTTT. The complete variable domain, with remaining parts taken from reference TRBV9 and TRBJ1-1, reads DSGVTQTPKHLITATGQRVTLRCSPRSGDLSVYWYQQSLDQGLQFLIQYYNGEERAKGNILERFSAQQFPDLHSELNLSSLELGDSALYFCASSLRRDTEAFFGQGTRLTVV.

V is TRBV25-1 and J is TRBJ1-1; D call uncertain. V lost 7 bases to trimming and J lost 3 bases, with 12 bases between them. CDR1 and CDR2 from the germline V gene are MGHDK and SYGVNS. This CDR3 contains 13 residues. In DNA, the CDR3 is TGTGCCAGCACCCGTGACGTGGACACTGAAGCTTTCTTT. Translated: CASTRDVDTEAFF.

V usage is TRBV25-1 and J usage is TRBJ1-2; tentative D call: TRBD1 (5 bases). V was pared by 6 bases and J by 6 bases, with 14 bases between. CDR1 and CDR2 (germline): MGHDK, SYGVNS. The CDR3 sequence is 13 residues long. The CDR3 sequence is CASRPPGLDGYTF. CDR3 DNA sequence: TGTGCCAGCAGGCCGCCAGGGCTCGATGGCTACACCTTC.

V gene TRBV28 combines with J gene TRBJ2-7; D ambiguous. The V end lost 10 bases, the J end lost 0 bases, and 7 bases lay between the germline ends. The germline V gene has CDR1 MDHEN and CDR2 SYDVKM. The CDR3 is 11 residues long. The CDR3 nucleotides are TGTGCCACAGACACCTCCTACGAGCAGTACTTC. This gives the protein CATDTSYEQYF.

This clone has more than one count but fewer than ten. The CDR3 loop is CASSSGTGGYEQYF. For the CDR3, the DNA is TGTGCCAGCAGTTCCGGGACAGGGGGTTACGAGCAGTACTTC. This chain joins TRBV7-6 and TRBJ2-7; 11 bases line up with TRBD1. Germline V gene lookup returns CDR1 SGHVS and CDR2 FNYEAQ. The CDR3 length is 14 residues. V shed 6 bases and J 4 bases; nucleotides not matched to a gene: 5.

The rearrangement links TRBV7-2 to TRBJ2-3; the D call may be TRBD1 or TRBD2 (5 bases each). The germline gives CDR1 SGHTA, CDR2 FQGNSA. The CDR3 is 13 amino acids. V lost 5 bases and J 8 bases, leaving 14 bases between the germline ends. The CDR3 region is CASSPGTSGTQYF. CDR3 in DNA: TGTGCCAGCAGCCCCGGGACGTCGGGTACGCAGTATTTT.

V usage is TRBV15 and J usage is TRBJ2-5, with D maybe TRBD2 (6 bases). Germline V gene lookup returns CDR1 LNHNV and CDR2 YYDKDF (reference sequence). The V end lost 8 bases, the J end lost 5 bases, and 21 bases lay between the germline ends. The CDR3 covers 15 residues. The CDR3 here is CATQNRDRAGETQYF. DNA of the CDR3: TGTGCCACCCAGAACCGGGACCGGGCGGGGGAGACCCAGTACTTC.

This clone has more than one count but fewer than ten. The chain carries TRBV15 and TRBJ1-6; a weak D match, TRBD1 (5 bases). Germline CDR1 reads LNHNV; CDR2 reads YYDKDF (reference sequence). The CDR3 consists of 16 residues. V lost 0 bases, J lost 10 bases, and 16 bases lay in between. The CDR3 bases are TGTGCCACCAGCAGAGATACAGGAGGTACAGGCTCACCCCTCCACTTT. Protein sequence: CATSRDTGGTGSPLHF.

V and J are TRBV5-1 and TRBJ1-5; 9 nucleotides match TRBD1. J was trimmed by 4 bases and V by 2 bases; bases with no gene match: 4. CDR3 length equals 15 residues. Germline CDR1 SGHRS, CDR2 YFSETQ. The CDR3 loop reads CASSFPDRGNQPQHF. Written as DNA, the CDR3 is TGCGCCAGCAGCTTCCCGGACAGGGGAAATCAGCCCCAGCATTTT.

This clone turned up a few times. Other DNA sequences in this sample translate to the same CDR3. The V and J genes are TRBV7-6 and TRBJ2-1, with D unresolved. Per germline, CDR1 SGHVS and CDR2 FNYEAQ. CDR3 length: 16 residues. V was shortened by 1 base and J by 0 bases, with 10 bases between the two germline ends. The CDR3 reads CASSLVGGFSYNEQFF. The DNA of the CDR3 is TGTGCCAGCAGCTTAGTCGGCGGATTCTCCTACAATGAGCAGTTCTTC. Variable domain in full (rest from reference TRBV7-6 and TRBJ2-1): GAGVSQSPRYKVTKRGQDVALRCDPISGHVSLYWYRQALGQGPEFLTYFNYEAQQDKSGLPNDRFSAERPEGSISTLTIQRTEQRDSAMYRCASSLVGGFSYNEQFFGPGTRLTVL.

The CDR3 coding sequence is TGCGCCAGCAGCCAAGGAGACTCTTCCGTGATCGGCTACACCTTC. It encodes CASSQGDSSVIGYTF. The chain carries TRBV4-3 and TRBJ1-2; D is unresolved. The ends were cut back, 1 base at V and 8 bases at J, with 17 bases in the middle. The CDR3 spans 15 residues. In germline, CDR1 is LGHNA, CDR2 YSLEER.

In this sample, this clone turned up a few times. This chain uses TRBV7-2 with TRBJ1-1; the D is unclear. The CDR3 sequence is 13 residues long. Germline CDR1 SGHTA, CDR2 FQGNSA. Trimming cost V 2 bases and J 8 bases, with 12 bases left between them. CDR3 coding DNA: TGTGCCAGCAGCTTAATCCAGGCAAGAGAAGCTTTCTTT. As protein: CASSLIQAREAFF.

This clone was counted a few times. This sequence joins TRBV7-2 and TRBJ2-1; a possible D gene is TRBD1 (6 bases). V was trimmed by 8 bases and J by 4 bases, leaving 15 bases between them. The CDR3 loop spans 14 amino acids. Germline CDR1 SGHTA, CDR2 FQGNSA. The CDR3 reads CASHGTRNYNEQFF. The DNA of the CDR3 is TGTGCCAGCCACGGGACACGAAATTACAATGAGCAGTTCTTC.

This clone was seen more than once but under ten times. The chain combines TRBV10-2 with TRBJ2-1, with D possibly matching TRBD2 (5 bases). Per germline, CDR1 WSHSY and CDR2 SAAADI. CDR3 length: 15 residues. V was shortened by 5 bases and J by 2 bases, with 13 bases between the two germline ends. The CDR3 region has the DNA TGCGCCAGCAGTAGAGGGAGATTTACCTACAATGAGCAGTTCTTC. Translation: CASSRGRFTYNEQFF.

This clone was counted between two and nine times. This chain joins TRBV7-2 and TRBJ2-5; D is possibly TRBD2 (5 bases). This CDR3 has 14 residues. V dropped 2 bases and J dropped 4 bases, with 11 bases sitting between them. Per germline, CDR1 SGHTA and CDR2 FQGNSA. In nucleotides, the CDR3 is TGTGCCAGCAGCTTACATCTAGCATCAGAGACCCAGTACTTC. This encodes CASSLHLASETQYF.

The chain joins TRBV5-1 to TRBJ2-7; TRBD2 is a possible D gene (6 bases). V was pared by 4 bases and J by 0 bases, with 11 bases between. The germline V gene encodes CDR1 SGHRS and CDR2 YFSETQ. The CDR3 length is 14 residues. DNA for the CDR3: TGCGCCAGCAGCGCTGCGGGGAGCTCCTACGAGCAGTACTTC. This codes for CASSAAGSSYEQYF.

This chain links TRBV30 with TRBJ1-2; D unclear. From germline, CDR1 is GTSNPN and CDR2 SVGIG (reference sequence). The CDR3 is 15 residues long. The V end was cut by 0 bases, the J end by 2 bases, with 13 bases between. CDR3 residues: CAWSVEGGLNYGYTF. The CDR3 region has the DNA TGTGCCTGGAGTGTGGAGGGTGGATTGAACTATGGCTACACCTTC. The entire variable domain, with the rest obtained from reference TRBV30 and TRBJ1-2, is as follows: SQTIHQWPATLVQPVGSPLSLECTVEGTSNPNLYWYRQAAGRGLQLLFYSVGIGQISSEVPQNLSASRPQDRQFILSSKKLLLSDSGFYLCAWSVEGGLNYGYTFGSGTRLTVV.

This chain uses TRBV14 with TRBJ2-1; tentatively, D is TRBD2 (5 bases). Trimming stripped 0 bases from V and 6 bases from J, with 15 bases between. Germline values: CDR1 SGHDN, CDR2 FVKESK. The CDR3 covers 16 residues. The CDR3 bases are TGTGCCAGCAGCCAAGAATGGGCTAGAGGACTCAATGAGCAGTTCTTC. Translation gives CASSQEWARGLNEQFF.

As concerns this clone: The same CDR3 also results from other DNA sequences found in this sample. The genes are TRBV28 and TRBJ1-5; TRBD1 matches at 10 bases. CDR1 and CDR2 from the germline V gene are MDHEN and SYDVKM. The CDR3 consists of 14 residues. V lost 2 bases, J lost 6 bases, and 1 base stayed unmatched. The CDR3 nucleotides read TGTGCCAGCAGTTTAGGACAGGGGGGTCAGCCCCAGCATTTT. Amino acid sequence: CASSLGQGGQPQHF.

The chain joins TRBV11-2 to TRBJ1-4; 8 bases map to TRBD1. V lost 5 bases to trimming and J lost 5 bases; unmatched junction nucleotides: 7. In germline, CDR1 is SGHAT, CDR2 FQNNGV. The CDR3 runs 15 residues. CDR3 sequence: CASSRQGRSNEKLFF. For the CDR3, the DNA is TGTGCCAGCAGCCGACAGGGGAGGTCGAATGAAAAACTGTTTTTT.

This chain joins TRBV7-9 and TRBJ2-5; 7 bases map to TRBD1. Germline V gene lookup returns CDR1 SEHNR and CDR2 FQNEAQ (reference sequence). J lost 4 bases, V lost 5 bases, and 4 bases had no gene match. The CDR3 extends over 13 amino acids. CDR3 nucleotide sequence: TGTGCCAGCAGCCGGGGACAGATAGAGACCCAGTACTTC. Encoded protein: CASSRGQIETQYF.

A few counts support this clone. V gene TRBV5-1 combines with J gene TRBJ2-6; D unresolved. The V end lost 1 base, the J end lost 4 bases, and 9 bases lay between the germline ends. CDR1 is SGHRS and CDR2 is YFSETQ in the germline V gene. The CDR3 is 15 amino acids. This chain's CDR3 is CASSLNPPGANVLTF. CDR3 sequence (DNA): TGCGCCAGCAGCTTGAACCCGCCGGGGGCCAACGTCCTGACTTTC. Drawing the rest from reference TRBV5-1 and TRBJ2-6, the complete variable domain is KAGVTQTPRYLIKTRGQQVTLSCSPISGHRSVSWYQQTPGQGLQFLFEYFSETQRNKGNFPGRFSGRQFSNSRSEMNVSTLELGDSALYLCASSLNPPGANVLTFGAGSRLTVL.

This clone was detected only a few times. This chain links TRBV30 with TRBJ2-1; 8 bases align to TRBD2. Germline V CDR1 and CDR2: GTSNPN, SVGIG (reference sequence). The J segment lost 0 bases and the V segment lost 1 base, leaving 5 bases of the junction unmatched. The CDR3 runs to 16 residues. The CDR3 nucleotides read TGTGCCTGGAGTGAAGGGAGCGGGAGCTCCTACAATGAGCAGTTCTTC. It codes for CAWSEGSGSSYNEQFF.